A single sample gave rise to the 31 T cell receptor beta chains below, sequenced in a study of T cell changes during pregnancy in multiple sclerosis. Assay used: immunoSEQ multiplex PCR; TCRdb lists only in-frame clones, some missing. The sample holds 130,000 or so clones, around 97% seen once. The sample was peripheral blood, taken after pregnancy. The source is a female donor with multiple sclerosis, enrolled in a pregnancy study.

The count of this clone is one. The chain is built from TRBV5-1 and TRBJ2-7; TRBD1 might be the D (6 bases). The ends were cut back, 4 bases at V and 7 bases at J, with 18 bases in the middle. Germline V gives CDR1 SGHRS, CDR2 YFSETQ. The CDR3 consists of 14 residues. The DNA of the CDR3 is TGCGCCAGCAGCCACAGGGAAGGTTCGGATGAGCAGTACTTC. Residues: CASSHREGSDEQYF.

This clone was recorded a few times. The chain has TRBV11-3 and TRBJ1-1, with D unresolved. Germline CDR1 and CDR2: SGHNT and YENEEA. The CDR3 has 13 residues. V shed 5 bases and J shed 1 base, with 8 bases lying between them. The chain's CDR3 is CASSRRGNTEAFF. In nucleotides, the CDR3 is TGTGCCAGCAGCCGAAGAGGGAACACTGAAGCTTTCTTT.

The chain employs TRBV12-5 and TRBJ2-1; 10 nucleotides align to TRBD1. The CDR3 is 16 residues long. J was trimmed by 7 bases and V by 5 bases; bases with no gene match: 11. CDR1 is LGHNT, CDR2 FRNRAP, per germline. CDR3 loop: CASGLWGQGRVNEQFF. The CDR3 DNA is TGTGCTAGTGGTCTATGGGGACAGGGGAGAGTGAATGAGCAGTTCTTC.

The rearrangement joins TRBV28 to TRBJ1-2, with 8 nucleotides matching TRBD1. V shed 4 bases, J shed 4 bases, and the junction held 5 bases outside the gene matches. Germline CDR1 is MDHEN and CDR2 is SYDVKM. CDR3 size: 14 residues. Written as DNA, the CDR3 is TGTGCCAGCAGTTCCCAGGGGGCTGGCTATGGCTACACCTTC. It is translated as CASSSQGAGYGYTF.

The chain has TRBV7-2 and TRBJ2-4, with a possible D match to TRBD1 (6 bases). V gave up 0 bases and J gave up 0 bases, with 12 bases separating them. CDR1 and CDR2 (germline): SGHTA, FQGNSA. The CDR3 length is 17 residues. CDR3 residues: CASSLAWTALAKNIQYF. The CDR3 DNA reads TGTGCCAGCAGCTTAGCCTGGACAGCCCTAGCCAAAAACATTCAGTACTTC.

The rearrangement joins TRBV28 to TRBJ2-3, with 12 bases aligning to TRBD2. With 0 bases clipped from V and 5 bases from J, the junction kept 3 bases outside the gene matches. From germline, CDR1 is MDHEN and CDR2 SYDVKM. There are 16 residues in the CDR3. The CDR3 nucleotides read TGTGCCAGCAGTTTATGGACTAGCGGGAGTGGAGATACGCAGTATTTT. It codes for CASSLWTSGSGDTQYF.

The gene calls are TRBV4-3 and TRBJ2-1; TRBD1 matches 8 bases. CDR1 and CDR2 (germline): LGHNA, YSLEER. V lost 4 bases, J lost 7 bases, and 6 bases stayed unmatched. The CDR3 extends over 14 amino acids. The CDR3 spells CASSPGTGLNEQFF. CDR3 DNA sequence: TGCGCCAGCAGCCCGGGGACAGGATTAAATGAGCAGTTCTTC.

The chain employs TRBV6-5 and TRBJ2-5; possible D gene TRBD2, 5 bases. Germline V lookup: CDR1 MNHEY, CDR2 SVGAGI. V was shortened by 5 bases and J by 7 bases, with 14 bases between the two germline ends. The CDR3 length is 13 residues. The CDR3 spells CASSDRSAGTQYF. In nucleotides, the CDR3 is TGTGCCAGCAGTGATAGGAGCGCGGGGACCCAGTACTTC.

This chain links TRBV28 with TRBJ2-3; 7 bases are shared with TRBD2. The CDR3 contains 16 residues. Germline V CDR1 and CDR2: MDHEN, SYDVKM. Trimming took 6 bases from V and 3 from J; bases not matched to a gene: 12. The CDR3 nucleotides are TGTGCCAGCAGGGGGCCTAGCGGCCGGAGGACAGATACGCAGTATTTT. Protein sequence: CASRGPSGRRTDTQYF.

CDR3 residues: CASSLEDRGQYF. CDR3 in DNA: TGTGCCAGCAGCTTAGAGGACAGGGGGCAGTACTTC. The chain employs TRBV7-9 and TRBJ2-7; the match to TRBD1 covers 9 bases. V dropped 1 base and J dropped 9; count of bases not matched to a gene: 1. Germline V gives CDR1 SEHNR, CDR2 FQNEAQ (reference sequence). There are 12 residues in the CDR3.

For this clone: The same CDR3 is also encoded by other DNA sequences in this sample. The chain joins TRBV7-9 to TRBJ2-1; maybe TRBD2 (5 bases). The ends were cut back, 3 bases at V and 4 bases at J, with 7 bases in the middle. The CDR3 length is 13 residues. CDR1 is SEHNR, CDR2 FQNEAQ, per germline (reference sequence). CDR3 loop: CASSFGIYNEQFF. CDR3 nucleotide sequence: TGTGCCAGCAGCTTCGGGATTTACAATGAGCAGTTCTTC.

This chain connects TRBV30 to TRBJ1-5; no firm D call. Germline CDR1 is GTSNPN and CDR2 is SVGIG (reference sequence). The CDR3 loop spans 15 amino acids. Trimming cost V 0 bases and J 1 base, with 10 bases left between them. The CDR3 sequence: CAWSVDLGSNQPQHF. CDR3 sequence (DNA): TGTGCCTGGAGTGTCGACCTGGGCAGCAATCAGCCCCAGCATTTT.

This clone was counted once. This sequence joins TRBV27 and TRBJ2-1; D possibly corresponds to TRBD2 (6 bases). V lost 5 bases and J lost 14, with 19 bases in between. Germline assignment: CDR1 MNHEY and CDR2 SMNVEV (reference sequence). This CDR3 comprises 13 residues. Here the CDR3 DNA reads TGTGCCAGCAGTCCGGCCTTAGCGGATTGGGAGTTCTTC. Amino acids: CASSPALADWEFF.

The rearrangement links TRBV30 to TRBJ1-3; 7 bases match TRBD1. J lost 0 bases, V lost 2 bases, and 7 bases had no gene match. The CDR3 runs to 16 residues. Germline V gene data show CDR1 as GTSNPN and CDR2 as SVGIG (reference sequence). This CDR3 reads CAWSTKDRSSGNTIYF. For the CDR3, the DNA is TGTGCCTGGAGTACAAAGGACAGGAGCTCTGGAAACACCATATATTTT.

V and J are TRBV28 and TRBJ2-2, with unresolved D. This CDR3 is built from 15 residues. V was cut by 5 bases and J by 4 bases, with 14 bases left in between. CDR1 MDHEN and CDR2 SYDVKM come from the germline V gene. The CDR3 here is CASSAHEVGTGELFF. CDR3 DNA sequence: TGTGCCAGCAGTGCCCACGAGGTGGGCACCGGGGAGCTGTTTTTT.

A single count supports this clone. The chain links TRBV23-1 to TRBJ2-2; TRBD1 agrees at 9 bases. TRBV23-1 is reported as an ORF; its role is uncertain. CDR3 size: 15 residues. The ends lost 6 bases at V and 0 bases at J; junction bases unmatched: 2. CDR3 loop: CASRGQGSNTGELFF. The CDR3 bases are TGCGCCAGCAGGGGACAGGGATCGAACACCGGGGAGCTGTTTTTT.

CDR3 sequence: CASSGGLLNEQFF. CDR3 nucleotides: TGTGCCAGTAGTGGGGGACTACTCAATGAGCAGTTCTTC. This chain connects TRBV19 to TRBJ2-1, with TRBD2 identical over 7 bases. V lost 5 bases, J lost 6 bases, and 4 bases stayed unmatched. CDR1 and CDR2 (germline): LNHDA, SQIVND (reference sequence). The CDR3 has 13 amino acids. Combining the CDR3 with reference TRBV19 and TRBJ2-1 gives the whole variable domain DGGITQSPKYLFRKEGQNVTLSCEQNLNHDAMYWYRQDPGQGLRLIYYSQIVNDFQKGDIAEGYSVSREKKESFPLTVTSAQKNPTAFYLCASSGGLLNEQFFGPGTRLTVL.

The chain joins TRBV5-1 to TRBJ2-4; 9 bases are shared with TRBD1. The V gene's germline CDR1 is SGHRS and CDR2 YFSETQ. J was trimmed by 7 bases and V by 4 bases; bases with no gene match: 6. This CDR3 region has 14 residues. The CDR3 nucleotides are TGCGCCAGCAGCCCGGACGGGACAGGGAACATTCAGTACTTC. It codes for CASSPDGTGNIQYF.

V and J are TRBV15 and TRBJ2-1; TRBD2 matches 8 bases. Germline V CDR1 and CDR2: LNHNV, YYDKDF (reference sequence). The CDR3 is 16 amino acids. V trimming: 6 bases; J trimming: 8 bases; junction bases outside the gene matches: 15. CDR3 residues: CATRRSGAGAVYEQFF. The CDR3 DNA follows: TGTGCCACCAGAAGGTCGGGAGCGGGAGCGGTGTATGAGCAGTTCTTC.

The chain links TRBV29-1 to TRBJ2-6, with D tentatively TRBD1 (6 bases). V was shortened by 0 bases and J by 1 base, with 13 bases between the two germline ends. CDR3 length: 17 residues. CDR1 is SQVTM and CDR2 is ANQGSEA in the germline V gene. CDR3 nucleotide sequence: TGCAGCGTTGAAGATCGCCGGACAGTTTCTGGGGCCAACGTCCTGACTTTC. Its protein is CSVEDRRTVSGANVLTF.

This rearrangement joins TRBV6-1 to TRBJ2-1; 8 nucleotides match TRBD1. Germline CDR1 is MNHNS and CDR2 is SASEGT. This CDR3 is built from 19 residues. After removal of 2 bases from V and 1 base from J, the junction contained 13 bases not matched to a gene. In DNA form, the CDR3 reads TGTGCCAGCAGTGAAACCGGAAAAAACAGGGGGGCTTCCTACAATGAGCAGTTCTTC. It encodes CASSETGKNRGASYNEQFF.

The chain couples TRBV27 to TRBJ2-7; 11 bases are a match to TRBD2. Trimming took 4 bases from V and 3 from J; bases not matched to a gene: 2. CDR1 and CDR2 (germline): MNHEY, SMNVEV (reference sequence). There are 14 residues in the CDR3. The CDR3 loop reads CASSSTSGVYEQYF. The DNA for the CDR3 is TGTGCCAGCAGTTCGACTAGCGGGGTCTACGAGCAGTACTTC.

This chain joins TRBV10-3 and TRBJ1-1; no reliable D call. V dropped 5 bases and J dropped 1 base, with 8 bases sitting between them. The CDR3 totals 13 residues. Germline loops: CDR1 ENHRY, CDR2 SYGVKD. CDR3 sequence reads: CAISITSNTEAFF. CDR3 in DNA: TGTGCCATCAGTATTACTTCGAACACTGAAGCTTTCTTT.

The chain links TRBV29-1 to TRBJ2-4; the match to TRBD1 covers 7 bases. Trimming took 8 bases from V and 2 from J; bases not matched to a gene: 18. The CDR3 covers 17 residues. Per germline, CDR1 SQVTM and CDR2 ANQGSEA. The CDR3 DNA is TGCAGCCCACACCCCGGGACAGTGAGGGTGTCCAAAAACATTCAGTACTTC. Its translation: CSPHPGTVRVSKNIQYF.

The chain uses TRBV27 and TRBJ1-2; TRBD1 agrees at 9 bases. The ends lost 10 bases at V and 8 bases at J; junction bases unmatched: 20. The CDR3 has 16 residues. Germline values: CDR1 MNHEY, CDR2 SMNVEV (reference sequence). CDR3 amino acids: CATSKLLSGTGTGYTF. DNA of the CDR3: TGTGCCACCTCGAAGCTCCTCTCCGGGACAGGGACCGGCTACACCTTC.

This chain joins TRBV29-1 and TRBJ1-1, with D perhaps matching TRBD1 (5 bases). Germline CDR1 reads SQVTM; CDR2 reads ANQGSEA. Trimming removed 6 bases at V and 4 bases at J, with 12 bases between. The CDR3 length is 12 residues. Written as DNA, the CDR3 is TGCAGCGTGGGGGGGGTCATCACTGAAGCTTTCTTT. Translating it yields CSVGGVITEAFF.

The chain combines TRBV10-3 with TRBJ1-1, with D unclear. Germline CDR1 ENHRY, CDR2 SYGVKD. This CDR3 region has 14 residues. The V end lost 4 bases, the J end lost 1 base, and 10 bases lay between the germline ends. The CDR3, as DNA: TGTGCCATCAGTGGAAAAAACAGGAACACTGAAGCTTTCTTT. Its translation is CAISGKNRNTEAFF.

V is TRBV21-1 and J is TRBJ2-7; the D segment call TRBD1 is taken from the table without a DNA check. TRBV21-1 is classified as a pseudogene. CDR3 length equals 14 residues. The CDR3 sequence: CASSKAGAVYEQYF. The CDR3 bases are TGTGCCAGCAGCAAGGCAGGGGCAGTCTACGAGCAGTACTTC.

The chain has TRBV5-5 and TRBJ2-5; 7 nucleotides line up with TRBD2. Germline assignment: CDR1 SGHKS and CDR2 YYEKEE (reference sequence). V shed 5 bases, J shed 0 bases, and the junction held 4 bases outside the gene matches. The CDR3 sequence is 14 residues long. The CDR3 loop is CASRSGANQETQYF. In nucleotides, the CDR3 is TGTGCCAGCAGGAGCGGGGCTAACCAAGAGACCCAGTACTTC.

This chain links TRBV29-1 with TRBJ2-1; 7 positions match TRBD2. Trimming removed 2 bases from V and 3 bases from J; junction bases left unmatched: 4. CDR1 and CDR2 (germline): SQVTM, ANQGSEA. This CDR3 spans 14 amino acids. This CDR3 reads CSVEPRTSYNEQFF. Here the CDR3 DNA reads TGCAGCGTTGAACCTCGGACTAGCTACAATGAGCAGTTCTTC.

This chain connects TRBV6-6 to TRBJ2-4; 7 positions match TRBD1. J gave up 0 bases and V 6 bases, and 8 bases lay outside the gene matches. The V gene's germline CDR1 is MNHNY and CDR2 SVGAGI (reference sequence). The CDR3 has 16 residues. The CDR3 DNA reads TGTGCCAGCAGCCGGGACAGCCAGATAGCCAAAAACATTCAGTACTTC. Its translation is CASSRDSQIAKNIQYF.